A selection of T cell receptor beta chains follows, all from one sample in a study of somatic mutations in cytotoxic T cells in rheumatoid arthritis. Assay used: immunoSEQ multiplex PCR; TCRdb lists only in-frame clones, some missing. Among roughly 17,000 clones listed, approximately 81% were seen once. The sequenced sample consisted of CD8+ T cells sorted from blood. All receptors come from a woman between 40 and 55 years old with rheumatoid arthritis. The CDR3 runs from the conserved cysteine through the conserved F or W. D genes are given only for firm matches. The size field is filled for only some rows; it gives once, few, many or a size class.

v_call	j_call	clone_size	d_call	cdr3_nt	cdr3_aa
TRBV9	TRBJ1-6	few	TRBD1	TGTGCCAGCAGCGTAGGGGGGACAGGGCCCTCACCCCTCCACTTT	CASSVGGTGPSPLHF
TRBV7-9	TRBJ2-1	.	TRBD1	TGTGCCAGCAGTTACGGGACAGCGTACAATGAGCAGTTCTTC	CASSYGTAYNEQFF
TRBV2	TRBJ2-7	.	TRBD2	TGTGCCAGCAGCTCGGGACTAGACTACGAGCAGTACTTC	CASSSGLDYEQYF
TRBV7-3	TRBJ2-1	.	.	TGTGCCAGCAGCCGTAGAGGGGGGGATGAGCAGTTCTTC	CASSRRGGDEQFF
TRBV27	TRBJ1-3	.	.	TGTGCCAGCAGCCTTTCCAGGTCTGGAAACACCATATATTTT	CASSLSRSGNTIYF
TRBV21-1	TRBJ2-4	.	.	TGTGCCAGCAGCAAACCCCAGCGGGAGATTGTAGACATTCAGTACTTC	CASSKPQREIVDIQYF
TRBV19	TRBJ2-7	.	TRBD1	TGTGCGGTTGGGGGGACAGGCTCCTACGAGCAGTACTTC	CAVGGTGSYEQYF
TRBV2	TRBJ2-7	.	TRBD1	TGTGCCAGCAGTTACAGGGAGAGGGGGCTCTACGAGCAGTACTTC	CASSYRERGLYEQYF
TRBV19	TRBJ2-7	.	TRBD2	TGTGCCAGTATGGCTAGCGGACCCTCCTACGAGCAGTACTTC	CASMASGPSYEQYF
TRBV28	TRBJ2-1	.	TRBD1	TGTGCCAGCAGACAGGGGGCTCTCTACTCCTACAATGAGCAGTTCTTC	CASRQGALYSYNEQFF
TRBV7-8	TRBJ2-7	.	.	TGTGCCAGCAGCTCCGGGAATCTCTACTACGAGCAGTACTTC	CASSSGNLYYEQYF
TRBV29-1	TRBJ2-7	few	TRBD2	TGCAGCGCCGTTAGCGGGAGTGGATACGAGCTGTACTTC	CSAVSGSGYELYF
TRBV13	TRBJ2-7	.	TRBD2	TGTGCCAGCAGCCAGGGACTAGCGGGAACTTACGAGCAGTACTTC	CASSQGLAGTYEQYF
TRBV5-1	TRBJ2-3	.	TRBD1	TGCGCCAGCAGCCCCGACAGGGAGGATACGCAGTATTTT	CASSPDREDTQYF
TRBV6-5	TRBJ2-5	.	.	TGTGCCAGCAGTTACTCTCAACTGGAGACCCAGTACTTC	CASSYSQLETQYF
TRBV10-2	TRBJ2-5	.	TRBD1	TGCGCCAGCAGGGAAAGCCCAGGGGGTGCAGAGACCCAGTACTTC	CASRESPGGAETQYF
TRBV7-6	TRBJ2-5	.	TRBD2	TGTGCCAGCAGCTTAGAAAGGGGGACTAGCGGAGTAGAGACCCAGTACTTC	CASSLERGTSGVETQYF
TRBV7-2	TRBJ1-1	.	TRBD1	TGTGCCAGCAGCTTCTTCGGACAGGGGGCAAGTGAAGCTTTCTTT	CASSFFGQGASEAFF
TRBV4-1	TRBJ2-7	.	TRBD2	TGCGCCAGCAGCCAAGAGGCGGGGGGTCACTACGAGCAGTACTTC	CASSQEAGGHYEQYF
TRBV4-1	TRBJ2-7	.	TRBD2	TGCGCCAGCAAAGGGGAGGGACGCTCCGAGCAGTACTTC	CASKGEGRSEQYF
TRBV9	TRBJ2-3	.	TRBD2	TGTGCCAGCAGCCCAATTACTAGCGGGAGCGACACAGATACGCAGTATTTT	CASSPITSGSDTDTQYF
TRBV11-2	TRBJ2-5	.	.	TGTGCCAGCAGCACAAGAGGCCACCAAGAGACCCAGTACTTC	CASSTRGHQETQYF
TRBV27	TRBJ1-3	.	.	TGTGCCAGCAGCCTTTCCGGGTCTGGAAACACCATATATTTT	CASSLSGSGNTIYF
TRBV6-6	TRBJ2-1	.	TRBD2	TGTGCCAGCAATATACTAGCGGGAGGGCTAGGCAATGAGCAGTTCTTC	CASNILAGGLGNEQFF
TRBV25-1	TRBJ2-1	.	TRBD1	TGTGCCAGCAGTGACATCGACAGGGGGGGGACTGAGCAGTTCTTC	CASSDIDRGGTEQFF
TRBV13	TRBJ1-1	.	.	TGTGCCAGCAGCCCGAGCTATATGAACACTGAAGCTTTCTTT	CASSPSYMNTEAFF
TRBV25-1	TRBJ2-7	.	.	TGTGCCAGCAGTGCTTCGGTAGAGCAGTACTTC	CASSASVEQYF
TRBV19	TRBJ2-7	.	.	TGTGCCAGTAGTGAGGGAATAGACTACGAGCAGTACTTC	CASSEGIDYEQYF
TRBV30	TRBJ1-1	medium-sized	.	TGTGCCTGGAGCTTAGGGGTGAACACTGAAGCTTTCTTT	CAWSLGVNTEAFF
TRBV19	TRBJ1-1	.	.	TGTGCCAGTAGTATAGATCCCGGGGGACTCAACACTGAAGCTTTCTTT	CASSIDPGGLNTEAFF
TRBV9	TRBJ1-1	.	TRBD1	TGTGCCAGCAGCGTAGAGCAGGGGGCCGGATCAGCTTTCTTT	CASSVEQGAGSAFF
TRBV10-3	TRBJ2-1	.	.	TGTGCCATCAGTGAGGAGCTAGTGGCAAATGAGCAGTTCTTC	CAISEELVANEQFF
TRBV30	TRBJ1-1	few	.	TGTGCCTGGAGTAGATTAGGGGGATCTGAAGCTTTCTTT	CAWSRLGGSEAFF
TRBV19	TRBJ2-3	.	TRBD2	TGTGCCAGTAGTCGGGGGGATATAAGCACAGATACGCAGTATTTT	CASSRGDISTDTQYF
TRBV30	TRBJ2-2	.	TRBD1	TGTGCCTGGGCACCACACCGGGACAGCGAGAACACCGGGGAGCTGTTTTTT	CAWAPHRDSENTGELFF
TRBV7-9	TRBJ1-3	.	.	TGTGCCAGCAGCTCAGGAAACACCATATATTTT	CASSSGNTIYF
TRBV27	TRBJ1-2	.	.	TGTGCCAGCAGTGGCCTGGGGGGAGGTGGCTACACCTTC	CASSGLGGGGYTF
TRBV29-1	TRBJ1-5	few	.	TGCAGCGTACAGGGTCCTGGCGGCAATCAGCCCCAGCATTTT	CSVQGPGGNQPQHF
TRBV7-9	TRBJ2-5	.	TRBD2	TGTGCCAGCAACAAAGACCGGACTAGCCTGGGGACCCAGTACTTC	CASNKDRTSLGTQYF
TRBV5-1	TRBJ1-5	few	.	TGCGCCAGCAGCACCGGACAGCTCAATCAGCCCCAGCATTTT	CASSTGQLNQPQHF
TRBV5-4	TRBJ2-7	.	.	TGTGCCAGCAGCTTAGGGGTTGACTACGAGCAGTACTTC	CASSLGVDYEQYF
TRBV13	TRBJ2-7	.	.	TGTGCCAGCGCCGCACACCCTAGCGAGCAGTACTTC	CASAAHPSEQYF
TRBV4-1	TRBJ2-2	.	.	TGCGCCAGCAGCCACCCTGGGGCCGAGACCGGGGAGCTGTTTTTT	CASSHPGAETGELFF
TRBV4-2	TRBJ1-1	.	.	TGTGCCAGCAGCCAAGATGGTAGGCGGGGCACTAACACTGAAGCTTTCTTT	CASSQDGRRGTNTEAFF
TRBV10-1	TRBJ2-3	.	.	TGCGCCAGCAGTGAGTCCTGGCATTCGCAGTATTTT	CASSESWHSQYF
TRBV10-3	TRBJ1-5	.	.	TGTGCCTCGGGGGGTTTGGACAATCAGCCCCAGCATTTT	CASGGLDNQPQHF